The next 3 T cell receptor beta chains were all read from a single sample in a study of blood T cells in healthy people across ages. A J-beta primer mix and a sample-barcoded 5' primer were used in a second PCR of roughly 6 to 11 cycles. From the 5' RACE reads, TCRdb called clonotypes with MiXCR, one entry per CDR3 protein. Here the sample spans some 1,000,000 distinct CDR3 sequences, almost 25% being singletons. This same sample was also taken into another study, of T cells of mothers and their children.

Sample: blood. Source of these receptors: a girl aged 2 to 10 in good health.

The chain links TRBV5-1 to TRBJ2-3; perhaps TRBD1 as D (7 bases). With 5 bases removed from V and 7 bases from J, the gap between germline ends came to 14 bases. The CDR3 runs to 13 residues. Germline CDR1 SGHRS, CDR2 YFSETQ. The CDR3 region is CASSLEGANTQYF. In DNA, the CDR3 is TGCGCCAGCAGTCTGGAGGGGGCGAATACGCAGTATTTT.

This clonotype has more than one count but fewer than ten. This CDR3 reads CASSFFPQGLGIQYF. CDR3 in DNA: TGTGCCAGCAGTTTCTTTCCCCAGGGGTTGGGCATTCAGTACTTC. This rearrangement joins TRBV12-3 or TRBV12-4 to TRBJ2-4, with D perhaps matching TRBD1 (6 bases). Trimming left V 3 bases short and J 9 bases short, with 18 bases between. The CDR3 has 15 residues.

This chain joins TRBV6-1 and TRBJ1-2; a possible D gene is TRBD1 (6 bases). The CDR3 consists of 14 residues. V was pared by 6 bases and J by 7 bases, with 18 bases between. Germline CDR1 MNHNS, CDR2 SASEGT. The CDR3 DNA is TGTGCCAGCAGGACACTTACTGGGGGCTCTGGCTACACCTTC. Its translation: CASRTLTGGSGYTF.